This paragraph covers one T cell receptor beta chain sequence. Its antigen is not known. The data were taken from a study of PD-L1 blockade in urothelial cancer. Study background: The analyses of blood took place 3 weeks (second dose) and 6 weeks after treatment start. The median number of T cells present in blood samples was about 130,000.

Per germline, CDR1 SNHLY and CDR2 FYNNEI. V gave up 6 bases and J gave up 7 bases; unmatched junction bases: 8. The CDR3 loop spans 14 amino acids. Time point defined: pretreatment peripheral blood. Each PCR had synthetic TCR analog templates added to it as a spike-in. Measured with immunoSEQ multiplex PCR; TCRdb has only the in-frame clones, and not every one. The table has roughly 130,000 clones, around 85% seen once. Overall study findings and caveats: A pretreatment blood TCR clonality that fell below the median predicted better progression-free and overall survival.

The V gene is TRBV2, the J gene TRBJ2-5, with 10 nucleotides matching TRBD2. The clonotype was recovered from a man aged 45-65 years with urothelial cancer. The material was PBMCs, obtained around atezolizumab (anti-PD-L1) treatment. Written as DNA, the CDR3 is TGTGCCAGCAGCCCGGGACTAGCGCCCGGGACCCAGTACTTC. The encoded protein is CASSPGLAPGTQYF.